This TCR beta chain originates from a study of cytomegalovirus exposure and HLA in healthy donors. Clones were read by immunoSEQ multiplex PCR, and TCRdb kept only the in-frame ones, dropping some. The table has 100,000 to 120,000 clones, 90% to 96% seen once; the top ten hold roughly 0.66%. J was trimmed by 4 bases and V by 2 bases; bases with no gene match: 4. The CDR3 is made up of 13 amino acids. Germline values: CDR1 SQVTM, CDR2 ANQGSEA. The chain is built from TRBV29-1 and TRBJ2-7; 8 nucleotides align to TRBD1. The sequence was collected from a woman younger than 35 in good health and CMV-seronegative. Sequencing input: PBMCs. The CDR3 loop reads CSVEIGTGYEQYF. The CDR3 DNA sequence: TGCAGCGTTGAAATCGGGACAGGATACGAGCAGTACTTC.